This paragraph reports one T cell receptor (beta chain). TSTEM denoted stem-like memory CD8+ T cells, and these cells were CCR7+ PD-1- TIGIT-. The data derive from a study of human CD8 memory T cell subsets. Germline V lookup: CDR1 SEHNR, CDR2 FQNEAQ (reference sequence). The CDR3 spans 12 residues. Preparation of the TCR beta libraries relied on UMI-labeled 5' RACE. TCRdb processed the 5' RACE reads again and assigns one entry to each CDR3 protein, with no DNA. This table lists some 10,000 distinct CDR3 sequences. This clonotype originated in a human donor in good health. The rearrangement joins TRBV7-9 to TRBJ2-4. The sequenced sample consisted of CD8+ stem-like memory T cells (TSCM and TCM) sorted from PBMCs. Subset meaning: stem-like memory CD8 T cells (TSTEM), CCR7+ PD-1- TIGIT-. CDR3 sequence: CASSLDGNIQYF.